This T cell receptor (beta chain) was sequenced during a study of a mutant IDH1 vaccine in newly diagnosed glioma. Whole-study context: Initiation of the vaccine course occurred 4-6 weeks after radiotherapy alone, or alongside temozolomide cycles.

V shed 5 bases and J 6 bases; nucleotides not matched to a gene: 11. Germline loops: CDR1 SGHVS, CDR2 FNYEAQ. There are 15 residues in the CDR3. As for time point: week 23, last vaccination. Each vaccine dose was 300 ug of mutant IDH1 20-mer peptide, with topical imiquimod. The data were produced by immunoSEQ multiplex PCR, yet TCRdb's version contains in-frame clones alone and is incomplete. The sample shows around 80,000 clones, approximately 85% of them seen only once. As concerns this clone: Its antigen is undetermined.

The source is a woman in her fifties or sixties with glioma. The input for sequencing was PBMCs, taken from a glioma patient whose treatment included an IDH1 peptide vaccine. The rearrangement joins TRBV7-6 to TRBJ1-2; TRBD1 matches 8 bases. The CDR3 spells CASSPGQGGQNGYTF. DNA for the CDR3: TGTGCCAGCAGCCCAGGACAGGGAGGACAAAATGGCTACACCTTC.